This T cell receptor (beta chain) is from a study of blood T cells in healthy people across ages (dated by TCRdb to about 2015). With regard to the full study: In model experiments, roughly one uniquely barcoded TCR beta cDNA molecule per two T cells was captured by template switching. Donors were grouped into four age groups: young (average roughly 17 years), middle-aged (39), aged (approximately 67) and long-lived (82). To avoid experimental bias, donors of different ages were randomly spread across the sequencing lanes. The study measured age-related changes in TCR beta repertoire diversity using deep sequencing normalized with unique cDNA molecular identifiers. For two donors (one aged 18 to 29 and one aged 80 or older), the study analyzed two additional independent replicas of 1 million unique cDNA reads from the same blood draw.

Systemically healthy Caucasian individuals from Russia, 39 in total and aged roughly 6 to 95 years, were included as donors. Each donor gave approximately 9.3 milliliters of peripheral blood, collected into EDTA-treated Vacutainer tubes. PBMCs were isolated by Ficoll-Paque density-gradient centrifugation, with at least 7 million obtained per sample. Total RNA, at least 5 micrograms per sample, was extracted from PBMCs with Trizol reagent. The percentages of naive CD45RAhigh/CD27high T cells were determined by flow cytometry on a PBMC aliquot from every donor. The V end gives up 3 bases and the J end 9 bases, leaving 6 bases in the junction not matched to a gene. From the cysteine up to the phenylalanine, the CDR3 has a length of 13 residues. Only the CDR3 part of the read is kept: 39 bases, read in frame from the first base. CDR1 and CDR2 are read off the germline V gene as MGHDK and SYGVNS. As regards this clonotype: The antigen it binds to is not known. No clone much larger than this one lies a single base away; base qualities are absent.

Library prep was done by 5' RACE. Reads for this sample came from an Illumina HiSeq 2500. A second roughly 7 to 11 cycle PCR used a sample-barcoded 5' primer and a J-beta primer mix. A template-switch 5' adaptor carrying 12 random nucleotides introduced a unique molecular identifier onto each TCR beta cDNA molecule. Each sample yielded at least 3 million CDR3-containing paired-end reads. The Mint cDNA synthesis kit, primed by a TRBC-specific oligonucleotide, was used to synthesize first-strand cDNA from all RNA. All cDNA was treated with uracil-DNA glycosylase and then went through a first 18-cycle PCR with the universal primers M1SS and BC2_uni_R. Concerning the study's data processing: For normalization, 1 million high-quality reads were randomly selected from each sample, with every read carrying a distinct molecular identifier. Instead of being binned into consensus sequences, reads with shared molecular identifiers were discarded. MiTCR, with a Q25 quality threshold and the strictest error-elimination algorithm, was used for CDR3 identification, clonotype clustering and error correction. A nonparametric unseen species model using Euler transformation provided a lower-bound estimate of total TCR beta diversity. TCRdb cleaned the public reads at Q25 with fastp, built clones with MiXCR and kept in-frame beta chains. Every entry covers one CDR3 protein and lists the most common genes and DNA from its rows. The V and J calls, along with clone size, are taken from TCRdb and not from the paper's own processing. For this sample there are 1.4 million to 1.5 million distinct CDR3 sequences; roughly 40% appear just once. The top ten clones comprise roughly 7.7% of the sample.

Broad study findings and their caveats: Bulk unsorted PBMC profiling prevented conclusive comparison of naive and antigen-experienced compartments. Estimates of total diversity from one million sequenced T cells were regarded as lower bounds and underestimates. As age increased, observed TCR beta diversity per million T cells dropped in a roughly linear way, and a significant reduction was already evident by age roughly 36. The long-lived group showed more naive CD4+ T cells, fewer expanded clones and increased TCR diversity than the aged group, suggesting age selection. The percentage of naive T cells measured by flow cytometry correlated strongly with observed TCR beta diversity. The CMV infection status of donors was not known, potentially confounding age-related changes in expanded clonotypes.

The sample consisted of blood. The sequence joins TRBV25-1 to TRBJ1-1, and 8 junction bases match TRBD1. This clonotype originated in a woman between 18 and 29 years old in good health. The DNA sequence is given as TGTGCCAGCAGTGACCGGACAGGGCAGAAAGCTTTCTTT. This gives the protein CASSDRTGQKAFF.